These 29 T cell receptor beta chains were all obtained from the same sample, sequenced in a study of blood T cell repertoires in COVID-19. Data came from immunoSEQ multiplex PCR; TCRdb stores just in-frame clones and leaves some out. The table shows approximately 230,000 clones, with more than 70% occurring only once. Sequencing was carried out using peripheral blood. These receptors were collected from a woman aged 40 to 50 who had recovered from COVID-19.

This clone is a singleton in its sample. The CDR3 loop is CASSSRQFNQPQHF. DNA for the CDR3: TGTGCCAGCAGCTCGAGGCAGTTCAATCAGCCCCAGCATTTT. V usage is TRBV27 and J usage is TRBJ1-5; D gene unclear. Germline loops: CDR1 MNHEY, CDR2 SMNVEV (reference sequence). This CDR3 is 14 amino acids long. Trimming pared 6 bases from V and 3 bases from J, leaving 12 bases between.

In the case of this clone: One end of the junction does not line up with germline, which may come from a read error. This chain connects TRBV27 to TRBJ1-1, with 7 bases identical to TRBD1. CDR3 length: 16 residues. Germline CDR1 is MNHEY and CDR2 is SMNVEV (reference sequence). The CDR3 DNA follows: TGTGCCAGTAGTTACGGCAGGGGGTTGGCGAACACTGAAGCTTTCTTT. Protein: CASSYGRGLANTEAFF.

V usage is TRBV19 and J usage is TRBJ2-6; 9 positions agree with TRBD1. This CDR3 has 16 residues. V lost 6 bases, J lost 4 bases, and 7 bases stayed unmatched. Germline lookup yields CDR1 LNHDA and CDR2 SQIVND (reference sequence). CDR3 loop: CASSAGTGPGANVLTF. In DNA, the CDR3 is TGTGCCAGTAGCGCCGGGACAGGGCCAGGGGCCAACGTCCTGACTTTC.

Regarding this clone: Germline is not matched at one junction end, which may reflect a read error. The chain uses TRBV11-2 and TRBJ2-7, with D possibly matching TRBD2 (6 bases). Germline CDR1 and CDR2: SGHAT and FQNNGV. This CDR3 contains 13 residues. The CDR3 reads CASRLGEAGEQYF. DNA of the CDR3: TGTGCCAGCAGGTTAGGGGAGGCGGGCGAGCAGTACTTC. The complete variable domain, with remaining parts taken from reference TRBV11-2 and TRBJ2-7, reads EAGVAQSPRYKIIEKRQSVAFWCNPISGHATLYWYQQILGQGPKLLIQFQNNGVVDDSQLPKDRFSAERLKGVDSTLKIQPAKLEDSAVYLCASRLGEAGEQYFGPGTRLTVT.

The chain couples TRBV6-2 or TRBV6-3 to TRBJ1-6; D gene unclear. The V gene lost 3 bases and the J gene lost 7 bases, with 10 bases spanning the gap. This CDR3 contains 14 residues. Germline lookup yields CDR1 MNHEY and CDR2 SVGEGT. This CDR3 is CASSYSVSNSPLHF. Here the CDR3 DNA reads TGTGCCAGCAGTTATTCGGTATCGAATTCACCCCTCCACTTT.

This chain uses TRBV7-2 with TRBJ2-1; maybe TRBD2 (5 bases). V was shortened by 5 bases and J by 5 bases, with 10 bases between the two germline ends. Looked up from germline, CDR1 is SGHTA and CDR2 is FQGNSA. The CDR3 is 13 amino acids. The chain's CDR3 is CASSPYGNNEQFF. The CDR3 DNA sequence: TGTGCCAGCAGCCCCTACGGGAACAATGAGCAGTTCTTC.

This clone has more than one count but fewer than ten. The chain recombines TRBV5-1 with TRBJ2-2; TRBD2 is a possible D gene (6 bases). The CDR3 has 15 amino acids. Germline CDR1 SGHRS, CDR2 YFSETQ. The germline V and J ends were trimmed by 3 bases and 3 bases, with 12 bases remaining between them. The CDR3 sequence is CASSSSWGDTGELFF. CDR3 nucleotide sequence: TGCGCCAGCAGCTCCTCATGGGGGGACACCGGGGAGCTGTTTTTT. The complete variable domain, with remaining parts taken from reference TRBV5-1 and TRBJ2-2, reads KAGVTQTPRYLIKTRGQQVTLSCSPISGHRSVSWYQQTPGQGLQFLFEYFSETQRNKGNFPGRFSGRQFSNSRSEMNVSTLELGDSALYLCASSSSWGDTGELFFGEGSRLTVL.

V gene TRBV6-6 combines with J gene TRBJ1-2; D gene unclear. From germline, CDR1 is MNHNY and CDR2 SVGAGI (reference sequence). The germline V and J ends were trimmed by 0 bases and 4 bases, with 9 bases remaining between them. This CDR3 spans 14 amino acids. CDR3 residues: CASSYSEGSYGYTF. Written as DNA, the CDR3 is TGTGCCAGCAGTTACTCAGAGGGATCCTATGGCTACACCTTC.

This chain links TRBV25-1 with TRBJ1-1; D perhaps matches TRBD1 (5 bases). The V gene lost 1 base and the J gene lost 4 bases, with 13 bases spanning the gap. The CDR3 has 15 amino acids. From germline, CDR1 is MGHDK and CDR2 SYGVNS. The chain's CDR3 is CASSESAGRITEAFF. The CDR3 DNA reads TGTGCCAGCAGTGAATCGGCAGGGAGGATCACTGAAGCTTTCTTT.

V usage is TRBV7-2 and J usage is TRBJ1-1; no definite D call. The CDR3 has 12 residues. The germline V and J ends were trimmed by 2 bases and 10 bases, with 11 bases remaining between them. CDR1 is SGHTA, CDR2 FQGNSA, per germline. The CDR3 loop is CASSLHGEGAFF. The CDR3 DNA follows: TGTGCCAGCAGCTTACATGGGGAGGGAGCTTTCTTT.

V gene TRBV5-1 combines with J gene TRBJ2-3; D is perhaps TRBD1 (6 bases). Germline V CDR1 and CDR2: SGHRS, YFSETQ. The V end was cut by 2 bases, the J end by 4 bases, with 11 bases between. The CDR3 has 14 amino acids. CDR3 nucleotides: TGCGCCAGCAGCTTTGTTGAGGGGGCAGATACGCAGTATTTT. This encodes CASSFVEGADTQYF.

The gene calls are TRBV11-2 and TRBJ2-1, with D unresolved. V was cut by 2 bases and J by 9 bases, with 5 bases left in between. Germline CDR1 and CDR2: SGHAT and FQNNGV. The CDR3 contains 11 residues. CDR3 nucleotide sequence: TGTGCCAGCAGCTTAAACGGTGAGCAGTTCTTC. Residues: CASSLNGEQFF.

The V gene is TRBV6-5, the J gene TRBJ2-1; 9 bases are a match to TRBD2. CDR1 MNHEY and CDR2 SVGAGI come from the germline V gene. This CDR3 region has 16 residues. V was clipped by 0 bases and J by 9 bases; unmatched bases: 9. The CDR3 DNA sequence: TGTGCCAGCAGTTACTCTGTTGCGCGGGGGGGCACTGAGCAGTTCTTC. Residues: CASSYSVARGGTEQFF.

The V and J genes are TRBV2 and TRBJ1-2; unclear D gene. The germline CDR1 and CDR2 sequences are SNHLY and FYNNEI. CDR3 length equals 13 residues. V was shortened by 4 bases and J by 4 bases, with 10 bases between the two germline ends. This CDR3 is CASSGEVTYGYTF. In nucleotides, the CDR3 is TGTGCCAGCAGTGGGGAGGTTACCTATGGCTACACCTTC.

This rearrangement joins TRBV25-1 to TRBJ2-7; D is uncertain. The CDR3 spans 11 residues. Germline-derived CDR1 and CDR2 are MGHDK and SYGVNS. The V end lost 7 bases, the J end lost 4 bases, and 8 bases lay between the germline ends. The CDR3 bases are TGTGCCAGCATGACTGAGTACGAGCAGTACTTC. Its protein product is CASMTEYEQYF.

For the CDR3, the DNA is TGTGCCAGCAGCCGGACAGGGGAGGTAGCCTATGGCTACACCTTC. Its protein product is CASSRTGEVAYGYTF. The chain employs TRBV11-2 and TRBJ1-2, with TRBD1 matching over 9 bases. Trimming took 5 bases from V and 4 from J; bases not matched to a gene: 8. There are 15 residues in the CDR3. CDR1 and CDR2 from the germline V gene are SGHAT and FQNNGV.

The rearrangement links TRBV2 to TRBJ2-1; D is possibly TRBD1 (6 bases). CDR3 length equals 15 residues. The V and J ends lost 5 bases and 2 bases respectively, with 13 bases between them. The germline gives CDR1 SNHLY, CDR2 FYNNEI. CDR3 sequence: CASSFQGITYNEQFF. CDR3 in DNA: TGTGCCAGCAGTTTTCAGGGGATCACCTACAATGAGCAGTTCTTC.

The chain employs TRBV19 and TRBJ2-7, with TRBD2 matching over 8 bases. J lost 3 bases, V lost 3 bases, and 10 bases had no gene match. The CDR3 consists of 16 residues. CDR1 and CDR2 from the germline V gene are LNHDA and SQIVND (reference sequence). CDR3 amino acids: CASSIRLGGAGYEQYF. The DNA for the CDR3 is TGTGCCAGTAGTATTCGGCTCGGGGGGGCCGGCTACGAGCAGTACTTC. The full variable domain, completed using reference TRBV19 and TRBJ2-7, is DGGITQSPKYLFRKEGQNVTLSCEQNLNHDAMYWYRQDPGQGLRLIYYSQIVNDFQKGDIAEGYSVSREKKESFPLTVTSAQKNPTAFYLCASSIRLGGAGYEQYFGPGTRLTVT.

V usage is TRBV7-8 and J usage is TRBJ2-7, with 10 bases aligning to TRBD1. V dropped 5 bases and J dropped 2; count of bases not matched to a gene: 9. The CDR3 spans 16 residues. Germline values: CDR1 SGHVS, CDR2 FQNEAQ. DNA for the CDR3: TGTGCCAGCAGCCTCCCGGACAGGGGGTCGGCCTACGAGCAGTACTTC. Translated: CASSLPDRGSAYEQYF. Together with reference TRBV7-8 and TRBJ2-7, the CDR3 gives the full variable domain: GAGVSQSPRYKVAKRGQDVALRCDPISGHVSLFWYQQALGQGPEFLTYFQNEAQLDKSGLPSDRFFAERPEGSVSTLKIQRTQQEDSAVYLCASSLPDRGSAYEQYFGPGTRLTVT.

This chain joins TRBV19 and TRBJ2-5, with D perhaps matching TRBD2 (6 bases). The germline CDR1 and CDR2 sequences are LNHDA and SQIVND (reference sequence). Trimming cost V 9 bases and J 9 bases, with 14 bases left between them. This CDR3 is 11 amino acids long. In nucleotides, the CDR3 is TGTGCCAGCCGCGGAGGGTCGTCCCAGTACTTC. Protein: CASRGGSSQYF.

The chain employs TRBV7-9 and TRBJ2-7; D not resolved. V lost 5 bases to trimming and J lost 3 bases, with 14 bases between them. Germline-derived CDR1 and CDR2 are SEHNR and FQNEAQ (reference sequence). The CDR3 has 14 amino acids. DNA for the CDR3: TGTGCCAGCAGCCCCCGAGAGTCTCTCTACGAGCAGTACTTC. It is translated as CASSPRESLYEQYF.

The gene calls are TRBV3-1 (or the pseudogene TRBV3-2) and TRBJ2-3; D gene uncertain. Trimming shortened V by 1 base and J by 1 base, and 6 bases separated the two germline ends. The CDR3 extends over 14 amino acids. Germline lookup yields CDR1 LGHDT and CDR2 YNNKEL (reference sequence). CDR3 sequence (DNA): TGTGCCAGCAGCCAAGGACTTCGCACAGATACGCAGTATTTT. Its translation: CASSQGLRTDTQYF.

The rearrangement links TRBV2 to TRBJ1-3; 7 bases are a match to TRBD1. Trimming took 10 bases from V and 4 from J; bases not matched to a gene: 7. This CDR3 region has 13 residues. Germline CDR1 is SNHLY and CDR2 is FYNNEI. In DNA form, the CDR3 reads TGTGCCACCGACAGGGTGCAAGGAAACACCATATATTTT. Amino acids: CATDRVQGNTIYF.

The chain recombines TRBV24-1 with TRBJ2-2; 8 bases align to TRBD1. V trimming: 9 bases; J trimming: 6 bases; junction bases outside the gene matches: 5. This CDR3 region has 13 residues. Germline lookup yields CDR1 KGHDR and CDR2 SFDVKD. The chain's CDR3 is CATGTGESGELFF. CDR3 sequence (DNA): TGTGCCACCGGGACAGGCGAGTCCGGGGAGCTGTTTTTT.

This chain links TRBV12-3 or TRBV12-4 with TRBJ2-1; a possible D gene is TRBD2 (5 bases). Trimming removed 3 bases from V and 9 bases from J, with 12 bases in between. This CDR3 has 13 amino acids. In DNA form, the CDR3 reads TGTGCCAGCAGTTTGAGGGAGCAGAGTGAGCAGTTCTTC. Amino acid sequence: CASSLREQSEQFF.

This clone appeared a single time. This chain links TRBV9 with TRBJ1-3, with unresolved D. CDR3 length: 15 residues. Germline values: CDR1 SGDLS, CDR2 YYNGEE. V shed 3 bases and J shed 3 bases, with 13 bases lying between them. The CDR3 sequence is CASSAVSGFGNTIYF. The DNA of the CDR3 is TGTGCCAGCAGCGCCGTCTCAGGTTTTGGAAACACCATATATTTT.

The V call is TRBV5-6, the J call TRBJ2-1; D remains unclear. Trimming took 2 bases from V and 9 from J, leaving 6 bases between them. Germline assignment: CDR1 SGHDT and CDR2 YYEEEE. The CDR3 has 11 residues. The chain's CDR3 is CASSFVSEQFF. In DNA form, the CDR3 reads TGTGCCAGCAGCTTTGTCAGTGAGCAGTTCTTC.

V is TRBV2 and J is TRBJ1-6; 9 nucleotides agree with TRBD1. Trimming at V came to 6 bases and at J to 9 bases, leaving 15 bases not matched to a gene. This CDR3 region has 17 residues. Germline CDR1 and CDR2: SNHLY and FYNNEI. Here the CDR3 reads CASSQRTGATGISPLHF. The CDR3 DNA follows: TGTGCCAGCAGCCAACGGACAGGGGCTACGGGTATTTCACCCCTCCACTTT.

The rearrangement joins TRBV7-8 to TRBJ1-1, with D unresolved. V was trimmed by 3 bases and J by 1 base, leaving 6 bases between them. CDR1 and CDR2 (germline): SGHVS, FQNEAQ. The CDR3 consists of 13 residues. CDR3 region: CASSFRQNTEAFF. The CDR3, as DNA: TGTGCCAGCAGCTTCAGACAGAACACTGAAGCTTTCTTT.